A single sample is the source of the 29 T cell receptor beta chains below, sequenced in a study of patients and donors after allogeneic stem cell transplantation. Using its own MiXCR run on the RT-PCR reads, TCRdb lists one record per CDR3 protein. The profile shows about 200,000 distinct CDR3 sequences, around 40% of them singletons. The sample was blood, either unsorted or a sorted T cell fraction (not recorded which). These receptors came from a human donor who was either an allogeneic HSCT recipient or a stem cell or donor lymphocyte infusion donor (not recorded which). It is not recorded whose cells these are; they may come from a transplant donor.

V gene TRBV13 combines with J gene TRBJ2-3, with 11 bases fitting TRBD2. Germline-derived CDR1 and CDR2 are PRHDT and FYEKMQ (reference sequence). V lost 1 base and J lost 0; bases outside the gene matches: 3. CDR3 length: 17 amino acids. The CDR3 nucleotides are TGTGCCAGCAGCTTAGTGCGACTAGCGGGGAGCACAGATACGCAGTATTTT. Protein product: CASSLVRLAGSTDTQYF.

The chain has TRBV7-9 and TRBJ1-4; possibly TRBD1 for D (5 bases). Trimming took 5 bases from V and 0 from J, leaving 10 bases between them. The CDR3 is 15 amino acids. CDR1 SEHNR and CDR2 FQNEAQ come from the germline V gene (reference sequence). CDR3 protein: CASSGALATNEKLFF. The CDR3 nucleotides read TGTGCCAGCAGCGGGGCCCTTGCAACTAATGAAAAACTGTTTTTT.

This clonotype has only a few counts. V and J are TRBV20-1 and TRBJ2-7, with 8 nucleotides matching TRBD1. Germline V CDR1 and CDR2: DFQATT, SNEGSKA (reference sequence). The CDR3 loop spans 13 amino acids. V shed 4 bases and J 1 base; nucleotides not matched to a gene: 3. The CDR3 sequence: CSANRGDSYEQYF. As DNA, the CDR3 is TGCAGTGCTAACAGGGGGGATTCCTACGAGCAGTACTTC.

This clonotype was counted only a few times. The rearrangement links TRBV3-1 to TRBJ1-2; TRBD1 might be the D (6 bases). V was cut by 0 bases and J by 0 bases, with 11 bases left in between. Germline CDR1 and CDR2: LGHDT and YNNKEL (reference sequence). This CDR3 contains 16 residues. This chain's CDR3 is CASSQEGGIANYGYTF. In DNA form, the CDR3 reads TGTGCCAGCAGCCAAGAAGGGGGGATAGCTAACTATGGCTACACCTTC.

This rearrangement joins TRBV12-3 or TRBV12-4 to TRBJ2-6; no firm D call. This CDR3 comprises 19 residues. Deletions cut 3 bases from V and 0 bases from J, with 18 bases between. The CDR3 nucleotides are TGTGCCAGCAGTTTGAGAAGGCTAGTTGGGGACTCTGGGGCCAACGTCCTGACTTTC. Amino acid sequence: CASSLRRLVGDSGANVLTF.

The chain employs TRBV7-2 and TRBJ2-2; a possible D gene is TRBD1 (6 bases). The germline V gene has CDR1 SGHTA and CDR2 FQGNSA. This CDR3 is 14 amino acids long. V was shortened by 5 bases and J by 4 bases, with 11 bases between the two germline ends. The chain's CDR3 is CASSVRTVTGELFF. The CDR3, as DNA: TGTGCCAGCAGCGTTAGGACAGTCACCGGGGAGCTGTTTTTT.

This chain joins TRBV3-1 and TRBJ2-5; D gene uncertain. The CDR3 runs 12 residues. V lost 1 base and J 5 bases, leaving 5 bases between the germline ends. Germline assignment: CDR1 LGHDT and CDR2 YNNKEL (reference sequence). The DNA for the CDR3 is TGTGCCAGCAGCCAAGTTTCGGAGACCCAGTACTTC. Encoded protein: CASSQVSETQYF.

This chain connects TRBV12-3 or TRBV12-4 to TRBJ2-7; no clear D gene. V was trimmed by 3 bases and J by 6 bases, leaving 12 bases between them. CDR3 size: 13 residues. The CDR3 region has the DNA TGTGCCAGCAGTTTTTCCCTTGGGCCCGAGCAGTACTTC. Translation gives CASSFSLGPEQYF.

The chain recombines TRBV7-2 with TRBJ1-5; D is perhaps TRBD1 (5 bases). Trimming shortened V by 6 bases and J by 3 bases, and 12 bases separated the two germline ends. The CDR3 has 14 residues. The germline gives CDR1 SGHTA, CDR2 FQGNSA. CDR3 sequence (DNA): TGTGCCAGCAGTGGTCAGGGAAACAATCAGCCCCAGCATTTT. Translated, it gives CASSGQGNNQPQHF.

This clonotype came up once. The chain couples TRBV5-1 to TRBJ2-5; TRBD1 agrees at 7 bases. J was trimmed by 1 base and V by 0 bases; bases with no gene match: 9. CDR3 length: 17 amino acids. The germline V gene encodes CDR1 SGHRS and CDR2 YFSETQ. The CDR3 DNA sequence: TGCGCCAGCAGCTTGGGCCCCAGGGACAGCATCCAAGAGACCCAGTACTTC. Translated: CASSLGPRDSIQETQYF.

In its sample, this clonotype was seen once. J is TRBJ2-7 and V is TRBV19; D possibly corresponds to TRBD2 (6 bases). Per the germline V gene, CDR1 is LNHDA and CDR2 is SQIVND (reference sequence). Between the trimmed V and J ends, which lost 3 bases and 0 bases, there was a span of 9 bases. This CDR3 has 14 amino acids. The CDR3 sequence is CASSMEGFSYEQYF. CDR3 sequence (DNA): TGTGCCAGTAGTATGGAGGGATTCTCCTACGAGCAGTACTTC.

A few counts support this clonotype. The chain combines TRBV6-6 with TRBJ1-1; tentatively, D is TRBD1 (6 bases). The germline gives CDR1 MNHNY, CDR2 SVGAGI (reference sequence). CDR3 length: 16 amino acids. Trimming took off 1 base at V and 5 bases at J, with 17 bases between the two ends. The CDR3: CASSYYPDGRGTEAFF. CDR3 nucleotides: TGTGCCAGCAGTTACTATCCAGACGGGAGGGGGACTGAAGCTTTCTTT.

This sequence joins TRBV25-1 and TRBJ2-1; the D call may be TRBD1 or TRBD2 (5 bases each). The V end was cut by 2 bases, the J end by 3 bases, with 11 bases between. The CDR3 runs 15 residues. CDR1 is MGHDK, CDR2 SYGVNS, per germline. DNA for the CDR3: TGTGCCAGCAGTGAAGGGGGAGTTGGCTACAATGAGCAGTTCTTC. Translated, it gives CASSEGGVGYNEQFF.

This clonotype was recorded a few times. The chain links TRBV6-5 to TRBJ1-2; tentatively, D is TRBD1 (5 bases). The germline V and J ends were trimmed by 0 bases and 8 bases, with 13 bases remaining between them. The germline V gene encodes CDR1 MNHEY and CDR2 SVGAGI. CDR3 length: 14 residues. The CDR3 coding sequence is TGTGCCAGCAGTTACTCGGGGCCGCGGGGGGGCTACACCTTC. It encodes CASSYSGPRGGYTF.

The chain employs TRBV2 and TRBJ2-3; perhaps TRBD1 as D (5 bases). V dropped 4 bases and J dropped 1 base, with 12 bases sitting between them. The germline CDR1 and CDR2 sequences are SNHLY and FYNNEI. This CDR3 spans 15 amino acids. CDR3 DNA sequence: TGTGCCAGCAGTGTCCTGGCGACAGGCACAGATACGCAGTATTTT. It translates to CASSVLATGTDTQYF.

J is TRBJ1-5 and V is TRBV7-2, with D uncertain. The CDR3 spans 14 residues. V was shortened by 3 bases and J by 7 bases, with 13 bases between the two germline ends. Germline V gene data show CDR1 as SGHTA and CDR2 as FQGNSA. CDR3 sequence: CASSLRTQGQPQHF. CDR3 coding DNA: TGTGCCAGCAGCTTGCGGACCCAAGGACAGCCCCAGCATTTT.

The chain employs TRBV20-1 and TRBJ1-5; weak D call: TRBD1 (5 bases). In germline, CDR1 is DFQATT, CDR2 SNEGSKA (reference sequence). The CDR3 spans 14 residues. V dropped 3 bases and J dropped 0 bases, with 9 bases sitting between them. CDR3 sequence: CSARDIYSNQPQHF. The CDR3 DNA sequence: TGCAGTGCTAGGGACATTTATAGCAATCAGCCCCAGCATTTT.

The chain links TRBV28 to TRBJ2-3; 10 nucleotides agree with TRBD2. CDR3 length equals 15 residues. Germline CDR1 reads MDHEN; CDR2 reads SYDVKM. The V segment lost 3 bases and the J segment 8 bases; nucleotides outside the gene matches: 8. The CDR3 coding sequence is TGTGCCAGCAGTTTTAGCGGGGGGCAAGGGGGTACGCAGTATTTT. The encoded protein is CASSFSGGQGGTQYF.

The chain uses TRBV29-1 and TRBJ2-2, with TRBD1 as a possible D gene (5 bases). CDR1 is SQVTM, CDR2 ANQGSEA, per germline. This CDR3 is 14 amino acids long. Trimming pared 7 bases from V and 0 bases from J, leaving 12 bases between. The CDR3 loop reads CSGWGSANTGELFF. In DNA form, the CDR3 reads TGCAGCGGCTGGGGCAGCGCGAACACCGGGGAGCTGTTTTTT.

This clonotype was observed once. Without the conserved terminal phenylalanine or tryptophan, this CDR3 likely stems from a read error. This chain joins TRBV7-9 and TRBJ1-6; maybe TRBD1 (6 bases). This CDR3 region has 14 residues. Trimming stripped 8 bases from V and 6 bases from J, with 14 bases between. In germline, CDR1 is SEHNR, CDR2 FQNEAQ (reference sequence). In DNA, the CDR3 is TGTGCCAGCGGACAGAGGGCTTTTAATTCACCCCTCCACTTG. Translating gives CASGQRAFNSPLHL.

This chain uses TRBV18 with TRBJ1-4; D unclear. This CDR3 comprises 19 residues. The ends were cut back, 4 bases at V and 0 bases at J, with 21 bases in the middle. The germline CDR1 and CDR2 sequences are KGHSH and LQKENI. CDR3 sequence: CASSLEDGCTSATNEKLFF. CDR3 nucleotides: TGTGCCAGCTCACTCGAGGACGGGTGCACCTCGGCAACTAATGAAAAACTGTTTTTT.

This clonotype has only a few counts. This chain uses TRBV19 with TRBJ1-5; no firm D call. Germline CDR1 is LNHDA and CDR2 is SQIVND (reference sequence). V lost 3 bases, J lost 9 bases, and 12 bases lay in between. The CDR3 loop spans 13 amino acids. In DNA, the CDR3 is TGTGCCAGTAGTATGTCGGGAAGCGGGCCCCAGCATTTT. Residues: CASSMSGSGPQHF. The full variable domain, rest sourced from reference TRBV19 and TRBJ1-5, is DGGITQSPKYLFRKEGQNVTLSCEQNLNHDAMYWYRQDPGQGLRLIYYSQIVNDFQKGDIAEGYSVSREKKESFPLTVTSAQKNPTAFYLCASSMSGSGPQHFGDGTRLSIL.

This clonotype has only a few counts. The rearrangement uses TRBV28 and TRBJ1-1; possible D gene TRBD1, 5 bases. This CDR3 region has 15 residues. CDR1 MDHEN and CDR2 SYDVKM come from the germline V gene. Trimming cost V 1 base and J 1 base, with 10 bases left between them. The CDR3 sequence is CASSLSRTRNTEAFF. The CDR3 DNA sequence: TGTGCCAGCAGTTTATCTCGGACACGGAACACTGAAGCTTTCTTT.

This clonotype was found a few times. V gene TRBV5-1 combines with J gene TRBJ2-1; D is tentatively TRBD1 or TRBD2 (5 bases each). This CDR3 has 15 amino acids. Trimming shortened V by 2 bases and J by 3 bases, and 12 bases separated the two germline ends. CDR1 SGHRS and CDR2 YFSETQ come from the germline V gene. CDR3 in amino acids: CASSFGGERYNEQFF. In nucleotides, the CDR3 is TGCGCCAGCAGCTTTGGGGGAGAACGCTACAATGAGCAGTTCTTC.

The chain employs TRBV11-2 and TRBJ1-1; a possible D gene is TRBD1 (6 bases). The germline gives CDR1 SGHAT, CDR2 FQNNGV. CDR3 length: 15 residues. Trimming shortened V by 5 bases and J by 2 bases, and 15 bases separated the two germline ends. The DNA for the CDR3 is TGTGCCAGCAGCCGCCCCGGGACACCTAACACTGAAGCTTTCTTT. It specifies CASSRPGTPNTEAFF.

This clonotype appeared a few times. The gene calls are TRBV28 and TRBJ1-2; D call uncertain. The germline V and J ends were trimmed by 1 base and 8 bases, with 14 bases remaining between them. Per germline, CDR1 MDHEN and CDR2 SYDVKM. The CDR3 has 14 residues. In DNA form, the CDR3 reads TGTGCCAGCAGTTTATCAGCCAGCCGTAAGGGCTACACCTTC. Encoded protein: CASSLSASRKGYTF.

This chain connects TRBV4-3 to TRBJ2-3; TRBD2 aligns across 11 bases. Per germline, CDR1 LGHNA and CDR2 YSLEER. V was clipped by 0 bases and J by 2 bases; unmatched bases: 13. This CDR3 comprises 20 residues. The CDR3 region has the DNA TGCGCCAGCAGCCAAGATCTCCAACTAGCGGGGGCCCTCTTCACAGATACGCAGTATTTT. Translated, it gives CASSQDLQLAGALFTDTQYF.

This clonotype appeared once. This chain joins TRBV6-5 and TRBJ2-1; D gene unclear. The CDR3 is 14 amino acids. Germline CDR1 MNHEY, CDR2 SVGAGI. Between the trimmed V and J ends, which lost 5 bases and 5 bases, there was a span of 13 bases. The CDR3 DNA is TGTGCCAGCAGTAACCATCCTCGGGACAATGAGCAGTTCTTC. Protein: CASSNHPRDNEQFF.

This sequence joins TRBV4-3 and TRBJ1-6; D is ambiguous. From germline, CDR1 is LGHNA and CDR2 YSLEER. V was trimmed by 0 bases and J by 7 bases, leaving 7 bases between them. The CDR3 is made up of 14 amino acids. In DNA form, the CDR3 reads TGCGCCAGCAGCCAAGATATTGGAAATTCACCCCTCCACTTT. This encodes CASSQDIGNSPLHF.